This T cell receptor (beta chain) was found in a study of CD8+ T cells in alopecia areata. Across the whole study: A regimen of oral tofacitinib, 5 to 10 mg twice daily, was given to treated patients.

Treatment described: oral pan-JAK inhibitor, 5-10 mg twice daily. On this clone: The target antigen is unknown.

The germline V gene has CDR1 LNHDA and CDR2 SQIVND (reference sequence). Trimming left V 3 bases short and J 4 bases short, with 13 bases between. CDR3 length equals 15 residues. General study findings and limits: Normal scalp showed lower clonality than lesional scalp, especially alopecia totalis/universalis.

Sequencing used cDNA as its template, made by extracting RNA and reverse transcribing it. The table came from immunoSEQ multiplex PCR; TCRdb's copy has only in-frame clones and leaves some out. This repertoire shows roughly 190,000 clones, about 60% found once; its top ten account for around 3.2%. This TCR derives from a human donor with alopecia areata. The sequencing here drew on CD4+ T cells sorted from blood, taken at week 4, from a patient treated with tofacitinib. This chain connects TRBV19 to TRBJ1-5, with D perhaps matching TRBD1 (6 bases). In DNA, the CDR3 is TGTGCCAGTAGTATCGGGACAACAGAGAATCAGCCCCAGCATTTT. It is translated as CASSIGTTENQPQHF.